This passage covers 6 T cell receptor beta chains from one sample sequenced in a study of OX40 agonist ivuxolimab in advanced cancers. Sequenced by immunoSEQ multiplex PCR; TCRdb stores in-frame clones only, minus some. The sample includes fewer than 60,000 clones, about nine tenths seen only once; the top ten take 11% to 15%. Source: CD4+ or CD8+ T cells sorted from blood, taken in a trial of the OX40 agonist ivuxolimab. The receptor source for this set is an adult with an advanced solid tumor such as melanoma, head and neck, liver or kidney cancer.

This sequence joins TRBV5-6 and TRBJ1-1; a weak D match, TRBD1 (5 bases). The V and J ends lost 5 bases and 5 bases respectively, with 22 bases between them. CDR1 is SGHDT, CDR2 YYEEEE, per germline. The CDR3 is made up of 16 amino acids. CDR3 sequence: CASSSLLRGTRTEAFF. In DNA form, the CDR3 reads TGTGCCAGCAGTTCTCTTCTGCGGGGGACTCGGACTGAAGCTTTCTTT.

The chain links TRBV14 to TRBJ2-7, with 7 positions matching TRBD1. CDR3 length equals 14 residues. From germline, CDR1 is SGHDN and CDR2 FVKESK. Unmatched junction bases numbered 5, after V lost 4 bases and J lost 2 bases. CDR3 bases: TGTGCCAGCAGCCCCCGGGACAGAGCCTACGAGCAGTACTTC. Translation gives CASSPRDRAYEQYF.

V gene TRBV6-5 combines with J gene TRBJ1-2, with TRBD1 identical over 9 bases. The J segment lost 8 bases and the V segment lost 6 bases, leaving 7 bases of the junction unmatched. The length of the CDR3 is 13 residues. CDR1 is MNHEY, CDR2 SVGAGI, per germline. The CDR3 DNA reads TGTGCCAGCAGCCTGGGACAGGGTAACGGCTACACCTTC. The encoded protein is CASSLGQGNGYTF.

The J gene is TRBJ2-1, the V gene TRBV4-2, with D possibly matching TRBD2 (6 bases). This CDR3 is built from 20 residues. V was clipped by 4 bases and J by 6 bases, with 31 bases between them. Germline assignment: CDR1 LGHNA and CDR2 YNFKEQ. The CDR3 DNA reads TGTGCCAGCAGCCGACAAGAGTCCCGGGGGAATATGCGAGTTTTCAATGAGCAGTTCTTC. It codes for CASSRQESRGNMRVFNEQFF.

The chain has TRBV9 and TRBJ2-3, with 10 bases fitting TRBD2. Germline V CDR1 and CDR2: SGDLS, YYNGEE. This CDR3 comprises 16 residues. The J segment lost 2 bases and the V segment lost 0 bases, leaving 3 bases of the junction unmatched. The DNA for the CDR3 is TGTGCCAGCAGCGTAGGCACTAGCGGGAACACAGATACGCAGTATTTT. This translates into CASSVGTSGNTDTQYF.

This clone has more than one count but fewer than ten. V usage is TRBV29-1 and J usage is TRBJ2-2, with D perhaps matching TRBD2 (6 bases). Looked up from germline, CDR1 is SQVTM and CDR2 is ANQGSEA. The CDR3 loop spans 15 amino acids. The V end lost 4 bases, the J end lost 4 bases, and 16 bases lay between the germline ends. For the CDR3, the DNA is TGCAGCGTTGTAATTCTAGGAGGGTCCACCGGGGAGCTGTTTTTT. This sequence encodes CSVVILGGSTGELFF.